A single TCR beta chain is shown here with its context. The data belong to a study of blood T cell repertoires in COVID-19. Study-wide context: Samples came from the United States, Italy and Spain, spanning acute and convalescent COVID-19. Sources were T cells, B-cell-depleted T cells, or PBMCs; the material itself was cDNA or gDNA.

The CDR3 totals 13 residues. V was shortened by 4 bases and J by 7 bases, with 14 bases between the two germline ends. Germline V CDR1 and CDR2: SGHRS, YFSETQ. In the original analysis: Using reference gene primer amplification, nucleated cell counts were estimated. The method was immunoSEQ multiplex PCR; TCRdb's version includes in-frame clones alone and lacks a portion of them. The DNA gave D and trimming, while V, J and clone size come from that table. Of 30,000 to 45,000 clones listed, over 80% are singletons. Sequencing used peripheral blood. The V gene is TRBV5-1, the J gene TRBJ1-2; D is unresolved. This TCR derives from a human donor in a cohort sampled during active COVID-19. CDR3 coding DNA: TGCGCCAGCAGCCCCCGAAGGGAGGGTGGCTACACCTTC. Amino acid sequence: CASSPRREGGYTF. Complete variable domain (other parts from reference TRBV5-1 and TRBJ1-2): KAGVTQTPRYLIKTRGQQVTLSCSPISGHRSVSWYQQTPGQGLQFLFEYFSETQRNKGNFPGRFSGRQFSNSRSEMNVSTLELGDSALYLCASSPRREGGYTFGSGTRLTVV.